The 8 T cell receptor beta chains below come from one sample, sequenced in a study of T cells in pancreatic ductal adenocarcinoma. No neoadjuvant therapy was given to the selected pancreatic ductal adenocarcinoma patients before their surgery. TCRdb's table, derived via immunoSEQ multiplex PCR, lists solely in-frame clones and lacks some. The table shows roughly 100,000 clones, with over 90% occurring only once. The sequenced sample was PBMCs. The source of these receptors is a human donor with pancreatic ductal adenocarcinoma.

The chain has TRBV7-2 and TRBJ2-7; 8 bases map to TRBD2. The ends lost 0 bases at V and 3 bases at J; junction bases unmatched: 4. Looked up from germline, CDR1 is SGHTA and CDR2 is FQGNSA. CDR3 length equals 15 residues. The CDR3 nucleotides read TGTGCCAGCAGCTTAGCTAGCGGGAATTACTACGAGCAGTACTTC. Encoded protein: CASSLASGNYYEQYF.

This chain connects TRBV18 to TRBJ2-7, with 8 bases aligning to TRBD1. CDR1 and CDR2 from the germline V gene are KGHSH and LQKENI. The CDR3 is made up of 16 amino acids. Germline trimming cut 1 base from V and 4 bases from J; bases unmatched to any gene: 9. CDR3 bases: TGTGCCAGCTCACCACGAAAAGGACAGGGCGATTACGAGCAGTACTTC. Encoded protein: CASSPRKGQGDYEQYF.

This rearrangement joins TRBV30 to TRBJ1-2, with D perhaps matching TRBD1 (6 bases). Germline V gives CDR1 GTSNPN, CDR2 SVGIG (reference sequence). The CDR3 has 12 amino acids. V dropped 2 bases and J dropped 8 bases, with 12 bases sitting between them. The CDR3 spells CAWSTGNSGYTF. CDR3 bases: TGTGCCTGGAGTACAGGGAACTCCGGCTACACCTTC.

The CDR3 sequence is CASSSLPEAFF. In nucleotides, the CDR3 is TGTGCCAGCAGCAGTTTACCTGAAGCTTTCTTT. This chain joins TRBV6-6 and TRBJ1-1, with no clear D. The CDR3 spans 11 residues. Germline CDR1 and CDR2: MNHNY and SVGAGI (reference sequence). V lost 6 bases to trimming and J lost 6 bases, with 8 bases between them.

This sequence joins TRBV19 and TRBJ2-3; 8 bases align to TRBD2. Germline V gene data show CDR1 as LNHDA and CDR2 as SQIVND (reference sequence). The length of the CDR3 is 14 residues. J was trimmed by 2 bases and V by 6 bases; bases with no gene match: 4. The CDR3 protein is CASRETSATDTQYF. The CDR3 nucleotides are TGTGCCAGTAGAGAGACTAGCGCCACAGATACGCAGTATTTT. Full variable domain (missing parts from reference TRBV19 and TRBJ2-3): DGGITQSPKYLFRKEGQNVTLSCEQNLNHDAMYWYRQDPGQGLRLIYYSQIVNDFQKGDIAEGYSVSREKKESFPLTVTSAQKNPTAFYLCASRETSATDTQYFGPGTRLTVL.

J is TRBJ2-1 and V is TRBV7-2; 7 bases map to TRBD1. Germline V CDR1 and CDR2: SGHTA, FQGNSA. V trimming: 1 base; J trimming: 10 bases; junction bases outside the gene matches: 4. The CDR3 is 13 amino acids. CDR3 protein: CASSLEGAREQFF. CDR3 DNA: TGTGCCAGCAGCTTAGAGGGGGCACGCGAGCAGTTCTTC. Supplemented by reference TRBV7-2 and TRBJ2-1, the full variable domain reads GAGVSQSPSNKVTEKGKDVELRCDPISGHTALYWYRQSLGQGLEFLIYFQGNSAPDKSGLPSDRFSAERTGGSVSTLTIQRTQQEDSAVYLCASSLEGAREQFFGPGTRLTVL.

This clone was seen only once. The chain links TRBV5-4 to TRBJ2-7; 8 bases match TRBD2. The CDR3 is 14 residues long. Germline V gene sequence: CDR1 SGHNT, CDR2 YYREEE (reference sequence). After removal of 0 bases from V and 1 base from J, the junction contained 0 bases not matched to a gene. CDR3 bases: TGTGCCAGCAGCTTGGCTAGCGGGTCCTACGAGCAGTACTTC. It codes for CASSLASGSYEQYF. Supplemented by reference TRBV5-4 and TRBJ2-7, the full variable domain reads ETGVTQSPTHLIKTRGQQVTLRCSSQSGHNTVSWYQQALGQGPQFIFQYYREEENGRGNFPPRFSGLQFPNYSSELNVNALELDDSALYLCASSLASGSYEQYFGPGTRLTVT.

This chain connects TRBV19 to TRBJ2-7; D gene unclear. V was pared by 5 bases and J by 4 bases, with 9 bases between. Germline CDR1 LNHDA, CDR2 SQIVND (reference sequence). This CDR3 region has 12 residues. CDR3 residues: CASSPSAYEQYF. The CDR3 coding sequence is TGTGCCAGTAGTCCGAGTGCTTACGAGCAGTACTTC.